A single sample gave rise to the 13 T cell receptor beta chains below, sequenced in a study of blood T cell repertoires in COVID-19. Measured with immunoSEQ multiplex PCR; TCRdb has only the in-frame clones, and not every one. The data hold some 380,000 clones, with approximately 77% observed a single time. Source material: peripheral blood. These receptors were obtained from a human donor with acute or convalescent COVID-19. The donor label of this sample is uncertain.

The gene calls are TRBV18 and TRBJ2-1; 8 positions agree with TRBD2. Germline V lookup: CDR1 KGHSH, CDR2 LQKENI. This CDR3 has 16 residues. V was clipped by 1 base and J by 0 bases; unmatched bases: 2. Here the CDR3 reads CASSPLAGNSYNEQFF. The CDR3 nucleotides are TGTGCCAGCTCACCACTAGCGGGGAACTCCTACAATGAGCAGTTCTTC.

J is TRBJ1-6 and V is TRBV4-1; maybe TRBD1 (5 bases). The CDR3 totals 15 residues. The V and J ends lost 5 bases and 10 bases respectively, with 18 bases between them. Germline loops: CDR1 MGHRA, CDR2 YSYEKL. This CDR3 is CASSLHGTYPSPLHF. The CDR3 bases are TGCGCCAGCAGCTTGCATGGGACTTACCCCTCACCCCTCCACTTT.

This chain connects TRBV7-9 to TRBJ2-1; 10 bases align to TRBD1. V lost 1 base, J lost 14 bases, and 2 bases stayed unmatched. This CDR3 has 12 residues. CDR1 SEHNR and CDR2 FQNEAQ come from the germline V gene (reference sequence). The CDR3 DNA follows: TGTGCCAGCAGCTTAGTGGGGACAGGGGAGTTCTTC. This translates into CASSLVGTGEFF.

The chain has TRBV14 and TRBJ2-1; the match to TRBD2 covers 13 bases. Germline loops: CDR1 SGHDN, CDR2 FVKESK. V dropped 0 bases and J dropped 1; count of bases not matched to a gene: 3. The CDR3 has 18 residues. The CDR3 DNA follows: TGTGCCAGCAGCCAAGATGGGGGACTAGCGGGATCCTACAATGAGCAGTTCTTC. This translates into CASSQDGGLAGSYNEQFF.

J is TRBJ2-1 and V is TRBV19, with TRBD1 identical over 8 bases. The CDR3 totals 15 residues. Germline values: CDR1 LNHDA, CDR2 SQIVND (reference sequence). Germline trimming cut 3 bases from V and 6 bases from J; bases unmatched to any gene: 7. The CDR3 reads CASSIDRGRLNEQFF. The CDR3 DNA follows: TGTGCCAGTAGTATCGACAGGGGCCGACTCAATGAGCAGTTCTTC.

V gene TRBV7-9 combines with J gene TRBJ2-1; 9 positions match TRBD2. From germline, CDR1 is SEHNR and CDR2 FQNEAQ (reference sequence). V dropped 8 bases and J dropped 7; count of bases not matched to a gene: 15. The CDR3 has 16 amino acids. The DNA for the CDR3 is TGTGCCAGCGATCGTGGACTGAAGCGGGAGGAGAATGAGCAGTTCTTC. Translating gives CASDRGLKREENEQFF.

The chain employs TRBV7-2 and TRBJ1-1; maybe TRBD1 (6 bases). This CDR3 is 15 amino acids long. Per the germline V gene, CDR1 is SGHTA and CDR2 is FQGNSA. The ends were cut back, 1 base at V and 4 bases at J, with 13 bases in the middle. The CDR3 loop is CASSLVPGVVTEAFF. As DNA, the CDR3 is TGTGCCAGCAGCTTAGTCCCAGGGGTCGTCACTGAAGCTTTCTTT.

The V gene is TRBV10-1, the J gene TRBJ1-3; 7 bases are shared with TRBD1. The CDR3 runs 14 residues. Germline CDR1 reads WNHNN; CDR2 reads SYGVQD (reference sequence). Germline trimming cut 6 bases from V and 8 bases from J; bases unmatched to any gene: 10. The CDR3 DNA follows: TGCGCCAGCAGCCAACAGGGGACAAGGGACACCATATATTTT. Translated, it gives CASSQQGTRDTIYF.

This chain joins TRBV30 and TRBJ1-6, with D perhaps matching TRBD1 (6 bases). Germline assignment: CDR1 GTSNPN and CDR2 SVGIG (reference sequence). V gave up 4 bases and J gave up 10 bases, with 14 bases separating them. This CDR3 is built from 13 residues. CDR3 DNA: TGTGCCTGGAAGCGGGATCAGGGGTCACCCCTCCACTTT. Its protein product is CAWKRDQGSPLHF.

The chain joins TRBV7-9 to TRBJ1-1; unclear D gene. The germline gives CDR1 SEHNR, CDR2 FQNEAQ (reference sequence). CDR3 size: 15 residues. The V end was cut by 3 bases, the J end by 1 base, with 12 bases between. CDR3 residues: CASSFPLASNTEAFF. The CDR3 DNA reads as TGTGCCAGCAGCTTTCCGCTGGCCTCGAACACTGAAGCTTTCTTT.

This rearrangement joins TRBV12-3 or TRBV12-4 to TRBJ1-5; D not resolved. Trimming stripped 8 bases from V and 3 bases from J, with 11 bases between. The CDR3 is 13 residues long. CDR3 protein: CASLRGANQPQHF. The DNA of the CDR3 is TGTGCCAGCTTACGAGGTGCCAATCAGCCCCAGCATTTT.

This chain links TRBV30 with TRBJ1-5, with 8 bases aligning to TRBD1. V lost 2 bases to trimming and J lost 0 bases; unmatched junction nucleotides: 9. The length of the CDR3 is 17 residues. In germline, CDR1 is GTSNPN, CDR2 SVGIG (reference sequence). The CDR3 DNA is TGTGCCTGGAGTTGGGGGACAGGAGGCTATAGCAATCAGCCCCAGCATTTT. This gives the protein CAWSWGTGGYSNQPQHF. Together with reference TRBV30 and TRBJ1-5, the CDR3 gives the full variable domain: SQTIHQWPATLVQPVGSPLSLECTVEGTSNPNLYWYRQAAGRGLQLLFYSVGIGQISSEVPQNLSASRPQDRQFILSSKKLLLSDSGFYLCAWSWGTGGYSNQPQHFGDGTRLSIL.

The table lists this clone with a count of one. J is TRBJ2-3 and V is TRBV27; D not certain. Germline assignment: CDR1 MNHEY and CDR2 SMNVEV (reference sequence). The CDR3 has 14 amino acids. V was trimmed by 4 bases and J by 0 bases, leaving 8 bases between them. The CDR3 spells CASSSHPSTDTQYF. The CDR3 region has the DNA TGTGCCAGCAGTTCACACCCTAGCACAGATACGCAGTATTTT.